The clone carrying this TCR beta chain has more than one count but fewer than ten. The entry originates in a study of early T cells in non-severe SARS-CoV-2 infection. The CDR3 totals 14 residues. Germline V lookup: CDR1 SNHLY, CDR2 FYNNEI. Unmatched junction bases numbered 4, after V lost 6 bases and J lost 3 bases. Each CDR3 protein gets one entry after TCRdb re-called the 5' RACE reads with MiXCR. The table lists 25,000 to 35,000 distinct CDR3 sequences, roughly 5.3% of them singletons. The specimen sequenced was whole blood. The origin of this receptor is an adult who was a healthcare worker with PCR-confirmed SARS-CoV-2 infection or an uninfected control (not recorded which). The chain is built from TRBV2 and TRBJ1-5; TRBD1 matches at 8 bases. The CDR3 DNA reads as TGTGCCAGCAGCGGACAGGGACCCAATCAGCCCCAGCATTTT. It translates to CASSGQGPNQPQHF.